Listed here are 30 T cell receptor beta chains from one sample, sequenced in a study of Graves' ophthalmopathy and Graves' hyperthyroidism. RNA transcripts were the template, and TCR beta CDR3 regions were amplified from them. A first-round RT-PCR used HTBI primers, followed by a second-round multiplex PCR. TCRdb re-called the multiplex PCR reads with MiXCR, one entry per CDR3 protein. The top ten clones hold roughly 6% of a sample with over 150,000 distinct CDR3 sequences, over 35% of them seen once. Sequenced sample: peripheral blood. The receptors derive from a woman in her thirties or forties with Graves' ophthalmopathy.

This clonotype occurred many times. The chain recombines TRBV7-8 with TRBJ1-2; TRBD1 aligns across 7 bases. CDR3 length equals 14 residues. V was clipped by 1 base and J by 7 bases; unmatched bases: 6. The germline CDR1 and CDR2 sequences are SGHVS and FQNEAQ. The CDR3 region is CASSLDGQAFGYTF. CDR3 sequence (DNA): TGTGCCAGCAGCTTAGACGGACAGGCCTTTGGCTACACCTTC.

The chain combines TRBV12-3 or TRBV12-4 with TRBJ1-6; 8 nucleotides match TRBD1. The CDR3 runs 17 residues. J was trimmed by 2 bases and V by 6 bases; bases with no gene match: 9. CDR3 DNA: TGTGCCAGCAGAAAAGGACAGGGTGCGACCTATAATTCACCCCTCCACTTT. It yields the protein CASRKGQGATYNSPLHF.

This clonotype was recorded at least ten times. The chain uses TRBV5-6 and TRBJ2-7; maybe TRBD2 (5 bases). V dropped 4 bases and J dropped 3 bases, with 17 bases sitting between them. Germline values: CDR1 SGHDT, CDR2 YYEEEE. This CDR3 has 15 amino acids. The chain's CDR3 is CASSEWTRGNYEQYF. CDR3 nucleotide sequence: TGTGCCAGCAGCGAGTGGACTCGAGGAAACTACGAGCAGTACTTC.

In this sample, this clonotype turned up many times. This sequence joins TRBV15 and TRBJ1-1; TRBD1 matches at 7 bases. Trimming removed 3 bases from V and 3 bases from J; junction bases left unmatched: 10. This CDR3 has 16 residues. Germline V gives CDR1 LNHNV, CDR2 YYDKDF (reference sequence). The CDR3 sequence is CATSSNAQGVYTEAFF. Written as DNA, the CDR3 is TGTGCCACCAGCAGTAATGCCCAGGGGGTGTACACTGAAGCTTTCTTT. The variable domain in full, with the rest retrieved from reference TRBV15 and TRBJ1-1, is DAMVIQNPRYQVTQFGKPVTLSCSQTLNHNVMYWYQQKSSQAPKLLFHYYDKDFNNEADTPDNFQSRRPNTSFCFLDIRSPGLGDTAMYLCATSSNAQGVYTEAFFGQGTRLTVV.

In its sample, this clonotype was seen many times. The chain has TRBV6-5 and TRBJ2-7; 9 bases fit TRBD1. The CDR3 is made up of 12 amino acids. CDR1 and CDR2 (germline): MNHEY, SVGAGI. V gave up 0 bases and J gave up 11 bases; unmatched junction bases: 2. The CDR3 spells CASSYSRDREYF. The CDR3 DNA reads as TGTGCCAGCAGTTACTCCCGGGACAGGGAGTACTTC.

This clonotype came up many times. This chain links TRBV20-1 with TRBJ1-5; 8 nucleotides agree with TRBD1. Trimming removed 6 bases from V and 3 bases from J; junction bases left unmatched: 13. CDR1 DFQATT and CDR2 SNEGSKA come from the germline V gene (reference sequence). The CDR3 runs to 16 residues. The CDR3 nucleotides read TGCAGTGCCCGAACATCAGGGACAGGTTACAATCAGCCCCAGCATTTT. As protein: CSARTSGTGYNQPQHF.

The chain joins TRBV12-3 or TRBV12-4 to TRBJ2-2, with D possibly matching TRBD1 (6 bases). This CDR3 spans 11 amino acids. Trimming shortened V by 6 bases and J by 8 bases, and 7 bases separated the two germline ends. In DNA form, the CDR3 reads TGTGCCAGCAGCAGGGGTGGGGAGCTGTTTTTT. This encodes CASSRGGELFF.

This clonotype was seen ten or more times. V is TRBV2 and J is TRBJ2-7; no clear D gene. V gave up 0 bases and J gave up 9 bases, with 15 bases separating them. This CDR3 spans 14 amino acids. CDR1 SNHLY and CDR2 FYNNEI come from the germline V gene. This chain's CDR3 is CASSEAPGVKRQYF. The CDR3 nucleotides read TGTGCCAGCAGTGAAGCGCCAGGCGTGAAGAGGCAGTACTTC.

This clonotype was seen ten or more times. The chain links TRBV4-2 to TRBJ2-5; 9 nucleotides agree with TRBD2. The CDR3 is made up of 17 amino acids. Germline V lookup: CDR1 LGHNA, CDR2 YNFKEQ. J lost 1 base, V lost 4 bases, and 10 bases had no gene match. The CDR3 coding sequence is TGTGCCAGCAGCCCCCTCACGAGCGGGGGGATCCAAGAGACCCAGTACTTC. Amino acid sequence: CASSPLTSGGIQETQYF.

This clonotype was seen more than once but under ten times. The chain links TRBV28 to TRBJ1-1; D is uncertain. The CDR3 is 11 amino acids. Trimming left V 4 bases short and J 9 bases short, with 9 bases between. Germline CDR1 reads MDHEN; CDR2 reads SYDVKM. CDR3 in DNA: TGTGCCAGCAGTTCGAACCGGCAAGCTTTCTTT. This translates into CASSSNRQAFF. The entire variable domain, with the rest obtained from reference TRBV28 and TRBJ1-1, is as follows: DVKVTQSSRYLVKRTGEKVFLECVQDMDHENMFWYRQDPGLGLRLIYFSYDVKMKEKGDIPEGYSVSREKKERFSLILESASTNQTSMYLCASSSNRQAFFGQGTRLTVV.

CDR3 in DNA: TGTGCCAGCAGTTACTCATCGACCTATCAGCCCCAGCATTTT. Translated, it gives CASSYSSTYQPQHF. V gene TRBV6-5 combines with J gene TRBJ1-5; D is unclear. CDR1 and CDR2 (germline): MNHEY, SVGAGI. This CDR3 comprises 14 residues. V was cut by 0 bases and J by 5 bases, with 8 bases left in between.

In its sample, this clonotype was seen many times. This sequence joins TRBV5-1 and TRBJ2-7, with D possibly being TRBD1 or TRBD2 (5 bases each). V was clipped by 2 bases and J by 5 bases, with 17 bases between them. The CDR3 covers 15 residues. Germline-derived CDR1 and CDR2 are SGHRS and YFSETQ. Here the CDR3 DNA reads TGCGCCAGCAGCTTCCGGGTCCCAGGGAGCGACGAGCAGTACTTC. It encodes CASSFRVPGSDEQYF.

This clonotype was seen many times. The rearrangement links TRBV11-2 to TRBJ1-2, with D perhaps TRBD1 (5 bases). This CDR3 spans 14 amino acids. Trimming left V 1 base short and J 4 bases short, with 10 bases between. Per germline, CDR1 SGHAT and CDR2 FQNNGV. This CDR3 is CASSLAQDLYGYTF. The DNA for the CDR3 is TGTGCCAGCAGCTTAGCACAGGATCTCTATGGCTACACCTTC.

This clonotype was seen a handful of times. The chain joins TRBV6-5 to TRBJ1-1, with D uncertain. Per germline, CDR1 MNHEY and CDR2 SVGAGI. The CDR3 is 15 residues long. V lost 2 bases to trimming and J lost 6 bases, with 16 bases between them. CDR3 loop: CASSYRRGLIPEAFF. The CDR3 nucleotides are TGTGCCAGCAGTTACCGACGTGGATTAATACCTGAAGCTTTCTTT.

The V and J genes are TRBV30 and TRBJ1-2; no clear D. Germline V gene lookup returns CDR1 GTSNPN and CDR2 SVGIG (reference sequence). The CDR3 is 13 amino acids. The V end was cut by 5 bases, the J end by 5 bases, with 15 bases between. The chain's CDR3 is CAWGYGEEYGYTF. For the CDR3, the DNA is TGTGCCTGGGGCTATGGGGAGGAGTATGGCTACACCTTC.

This chain joins TRBV11-2 and TRBJ2-7; 11 nucleotides agree with TRBD2. Germline trimming cut 5 bases from V and 3 bases from J; bases unmatched to any gene: 15. This CDR3 region has 18 residues. The germline gives CDR1 SGHAT, CDR2 FQNNGV. The CDR3 DNA is TGTGCCAGCAGCCCGAGAATAGGACTAGCGGGCGCGTACTACGAGCAGTACTTC. This encodes CASSPRIGLAGAYYEQYF.

This clonotype was seen at least ten times. The gene calls are TRBV6-5 and TRBJ2-7, with 11 bases identical to TRBD1. The CDR3 runs to 14 residues. The V and J ends lost 6 bases and 3 bases, in that order; junction bases with no gene match: 4. CDR1 is MNHEY and CDR2 is SVGAGI in the germline V gene. The DNA for the CDR3 is TGTGCCAGCAGGGGGACAGGGGGAAACTACGAGCAGTACTTC. This gives the protein CASRGTGGNYEQYF.

V and J are TRBV28 and TRBJ2-7; D is unresolved. Germline V gene data show CDR1 as MDHEN and CDR2 as SYDVKM. Trimming took 5 bases from V and 4 from J, leaving 15 bases between them. The CDR3 loop spans 14 amino acids. CDR3 bases: TGTGCCAGCAGTCCCTTTTGGGGAAATTACGAGCAGTACTTC. It yields the protein CASSPFWGNYEQYF. The complete variable domain, with remaining parts taken from reference TRBV28 and TRBJ2-7, reads DVKVTQSSRYLVKRTGEKVFLECVQDMDHENMFWYRQDPGLGLRLIYFSYDVKMKEKGDIPEGYSVSREKKERFSLILESASTNQTSMYLCASSPFWGNYEQYFGPGTRLTVT.

This clonotype was recorded at least ten times. V usage is TRBV10-3 and J usage is TRBJ1-2; D gene unclear. The CDR3 runs 14 residues. The germline CDR1 and CDR2 sequences are ENHRY and SYGVKD. V was pared by 0 bases and J by 6 bases, with 11 bases between. In nucleotides, the CDR3 is TGTGCCATCAGTGAGTCGAGTGGGCGCCATGGCTACACCTTC. This codes for CAISESSGRHGYTF.

This rearrangement joins TRBV6-2 or TRBV6-3 to TRBJ1-5; D is undetermined. The CDR3 totals 15 residues. The germline V and J ends were trimmed by 0 bases and 7 bases, with 13 bases remaining between them. CDR1 is MNHEY and CDR2 is SVGEGT in the germline V gene. CDR3 sequence: CASSYSTVWSQPQHF. The CDR3 region has the DNA TGTGCCAGCAGTTACTCAACTGTGTGGTCGCAGCCCCAGCATTTT.

This clonotype was observed many times. V gene TRBV6-2 or TRBV6-3 combines with J gene TRBJ2-7, with D perhaps matching TRBD2 (6 bases). The CDR3 is 13 amino acids. Germline CDR1 reads MNHEY; CDR2 reads SVGEGT. Trimming stripped 9 bases from V and 5 bases from J, with 17 bases between. The CDR3, as DNA: TGTGCCAGTTCCGCCCGGAGGGCGAACGAGCAGTACTTC. Its protein product is CASSARRANEQYF.

The rearrangement joins TRBV14 to TRBJ1-2; D is unresolved. CDR3 size: 16 residues. The germline CDR1 and CDR2 sequences are SGHDN and FVKESK. V lost 4 bases, J lost 7 bases, and 22 bases lay in between. CDR3 coding DNA: TGTGCCAGCAGCCGGAAGGGTGTGCAGTTGGGCGCTGGCTACACCTTC. Its protein product is CASSRKGVQLGAGYTF.

This clonotype occurred many times. This chain connects TRBV9 to TRBJ1-1, with 9 bases that match TRBD1. V lost 0 bases, J lost 1 base, and 10 bases stayed unmatched. The CDR3 runs to 18 residues. Germline-derived CDR1 and CDR2 are SGDLS and YYNGEE. The CDR3 nucleotides read TGTGCCAGCAGCGTAGTCGGACAGGGGTATTTAGGGAACACTGAAGCTTTCTTT. As protein: CASSVVGQGYLGNTEAFF.

Points on this clonotype: Its ends do not fully match the called genes, so a read error is possible. The genes are TRBV12-3 or TRBV12-4 and TRBJ2-7; a possible D gene is TRBD2 (5 bases). CDR3 length equals 14 residues. Here the CDR3 DNA reads TGTGCCGGCAGTGAAGCGCCTAGCATCTACGAGCAGTACTTC. It yields the protein CAGSEAPSIYEQYF.

This clonotype was seen ten or more times. The gene calls are TRBV19 and TRBJ1-1, with D tentatively TRBD1 (6 bases). Trimming removed 6 bases at V and 4 bases at J, with 21 bases between. This CDR3 is 16 amino acids long. The germline V gene has CDR1 LNHDA and CDR2 SQIVND (reference sequence). The CDR3 bases are TGTGCCAGTAGAGGGGGGCCGGCAGGGCGGGGCACTGAAGCTTTCTTT. This codes for CASRGGPAGRGTEAFF.

V is TRBV24-1 and J is TRBJ2-7; 11 bases are a match to TRBD1. Trimming at V came to 6 bases and at J to 6 bases, leaving 3 bases not matched to a gene. This CDR3 has 13 residues. CDR1 is KGHDR, CDR2 SFDVKD, per germline. CDR3 coding DNA: TGTGCCACCAGTCGGACAGGGGGCGTCGAGCAGTACTTC. Amino acid sequence: CATSRTGGVEQYF.

Here the CDR3 DNA reads TGTGCCAGCAGCGTTGGACCACTGGGGATATATGGGGATTCACCCCTCCACTTT. Translation: CASSVGPLGIYGDSPLHF. The chain recombines TRBV9 with TRBJ1-6; D unclear. V lost 2 bases and J 8 bases, leaving 23 bases between the germline ends. Germline values: CDR1 SGDLS, CDR2 YYNGEE. This CDR3 contains 18 residues.

The table lists this clonotype with many counts. The V call is TRBV13, the J call TRBJ2-7; 9 bases match TRBD2. CDR1 and CDR2 from the germline V gene are PRHDT and FYEKMQ (reference sequence). This CDR3 has 17 residues. Unmatched junction bases numbered 17, after V lost 5 bases and J lost 6 bases. CDR3 coding DNA: TGTGCCAGCAGCCGAAGCGGGGCTAGCGGGAAAATCTTCGAGCAGTACTTC. Its translation is CASSRSGASGKIFEQYF.

The V call is TRBV12-5, the J call TRBJ1-5; perhaps TRBD1 as D (5 bases). Trimming removed 5 bases at V and 2 bases at J, with 22 bases between. The V gene's germline CDR1 is LGHNT and CDR2 FRNRAP. The CDR3 sequence is 18 residues long. The CDR3 DNA follows: TGTGCTAGTGGTCTCCGAAAGCTGGGTCAGGGCGGCAATCAGCCCCAGCATTTT. It encodes CASGLRKLGQGGNQPQHF. The full variable domain, completed using reference TRBV12-5 and TRBJ1-5, is DARVTQTPRHKVTEMGQEVTMRCQPILGHNTVFWYRQTMMQGLELLAYFRNRAPLDDSGMPKDRFSAEMPDATLATLKIQPSEPRDSAVYFCASGLRKLGQGGNQPQHFGDGTRLSIL.

The rearrangement joins TRBV6-5 to TRBJ1-5; possibly TRBD1 for D (5 bases). Germline lookup yields CDR1 MNHEY and CDR2 SVGAGI. The CDR3 is 16 amino acids. Trimming took off 3 bases at V and 0 bases at J, with 12 bases between the two ends. The CDR3 DNA follows: TGTGCCAGCAGTTATAAGTCGGGGCCTAGCAATCAGCCCCAGCATTTT. It specifies CASSYKSGPSNQPQHF.